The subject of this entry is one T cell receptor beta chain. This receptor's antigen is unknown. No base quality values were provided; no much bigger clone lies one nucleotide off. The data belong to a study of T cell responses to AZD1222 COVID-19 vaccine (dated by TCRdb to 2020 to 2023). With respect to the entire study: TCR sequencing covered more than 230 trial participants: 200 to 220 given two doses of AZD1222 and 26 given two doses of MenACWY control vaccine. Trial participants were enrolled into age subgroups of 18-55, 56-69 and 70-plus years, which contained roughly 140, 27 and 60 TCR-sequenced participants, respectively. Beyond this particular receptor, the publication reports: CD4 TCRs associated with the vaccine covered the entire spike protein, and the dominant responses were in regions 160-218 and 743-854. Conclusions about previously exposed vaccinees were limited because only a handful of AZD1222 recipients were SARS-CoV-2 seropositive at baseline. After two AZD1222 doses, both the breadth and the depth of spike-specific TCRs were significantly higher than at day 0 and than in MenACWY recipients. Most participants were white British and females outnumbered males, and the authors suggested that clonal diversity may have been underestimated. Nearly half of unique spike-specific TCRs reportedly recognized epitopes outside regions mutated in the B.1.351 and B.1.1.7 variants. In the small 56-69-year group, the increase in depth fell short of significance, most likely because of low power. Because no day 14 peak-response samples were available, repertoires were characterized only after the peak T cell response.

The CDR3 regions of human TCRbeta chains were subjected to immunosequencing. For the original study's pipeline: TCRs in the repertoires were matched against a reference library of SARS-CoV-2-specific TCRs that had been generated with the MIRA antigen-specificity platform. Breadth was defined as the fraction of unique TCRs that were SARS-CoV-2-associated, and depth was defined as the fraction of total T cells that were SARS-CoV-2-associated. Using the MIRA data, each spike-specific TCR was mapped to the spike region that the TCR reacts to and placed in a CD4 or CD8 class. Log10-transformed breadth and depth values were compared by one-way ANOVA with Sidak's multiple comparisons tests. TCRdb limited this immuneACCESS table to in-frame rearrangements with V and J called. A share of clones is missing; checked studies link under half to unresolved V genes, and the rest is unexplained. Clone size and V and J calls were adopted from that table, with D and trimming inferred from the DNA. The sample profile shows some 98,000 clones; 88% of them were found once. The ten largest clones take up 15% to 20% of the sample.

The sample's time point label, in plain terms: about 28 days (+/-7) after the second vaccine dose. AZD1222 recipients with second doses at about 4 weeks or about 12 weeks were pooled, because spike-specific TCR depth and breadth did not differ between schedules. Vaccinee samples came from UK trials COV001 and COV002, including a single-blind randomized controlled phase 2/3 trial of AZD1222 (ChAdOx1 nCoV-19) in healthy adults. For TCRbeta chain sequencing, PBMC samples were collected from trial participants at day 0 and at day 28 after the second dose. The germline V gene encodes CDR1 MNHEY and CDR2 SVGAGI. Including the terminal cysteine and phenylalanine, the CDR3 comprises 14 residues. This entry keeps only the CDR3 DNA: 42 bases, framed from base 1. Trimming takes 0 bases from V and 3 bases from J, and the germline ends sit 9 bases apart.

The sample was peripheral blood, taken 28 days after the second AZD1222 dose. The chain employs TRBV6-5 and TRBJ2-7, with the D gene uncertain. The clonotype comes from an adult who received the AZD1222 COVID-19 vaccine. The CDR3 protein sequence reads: CASSYSRQHYEQYF. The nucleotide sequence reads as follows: TGTGCCAGCAGTTACTCAAGGCAGCACTACGAGCAGTACTTC.